The present entry profiles one T cell receptor beta chain with its context. This record belongs to a study of blood T cell repertoires in COVID-19. Study overall: Some COVID-19 samples were acute and others convalescent; all came from the United States, Italy and Spain. From T cells, B-cell-depleted T cells, or PBMCs came the material, which was cDNA or gDNA.

As handled by the study authors: Amplification from reference gene primers served as the basis for estimated nucleated cell counts. Generated by immunoSEQ multiplex PCR, the TCRdb table keeps only in-frame clones and is missing some. That table furnishes V, J and clone size, whereas the DNA furnished D and trimming. Seen here are about 240,000 clones, 82% observed once, and the top ten hold roughly 12%. Sequenced: peripheral blood. The receptor was isolated from a woman in her fifties or sixties with active or convalescent COVID-19.

The CDR3 DNA reads as TGTGCCAGCAGCTCGGGGGACGGTGGAGATACGCAGTATTTT. It encodes CASSSGDGGDTQYF. The chain couples TRBV7-2 to TRBJ2-3, with D maybe TRBD2 (6 bases). Germline CDR1 reads SGHTA; CDR2 reads FQGNSA. Trimming cost V 4 bases and J 5 bases, with 13 bases left between them. The CDR3 consists of 14 residues.